This section outlines one T cell receptor beta chain sequence together with its context. The PCR made use of 60 Vbeta and 13 Jbeta primers. Data came from immunoSEQ multiplex PCR; TCRdb stores just in-frame clones and leaves some out. Among over 100,000 clones listed, about 9.2% were seen once. The sample originates from a study of cytomegalovirus exposure and HLA in healthy donors. Germline V gene sequence: CDR1 LGHNA, CDR2 YNFKEQ. V was pared by 0 bases and J by 5 bases, with 16 bases between. The CDR3 has 16 residues. The clonotype was recovered from a woman aged 40 to 49 in good health and CMV-seropositive. The chain couples TRBV4-2 to TRBJ2-5, with a possible D match to TRBD1 (5 bases). The specimen sequenced was PBMCs. The CDR3 loop reads CASSQDPGRVGETQYF. In DNA, the CDR3 is TGTGCCAGCAGCCAAGATCCCGGCAGGGTCGGGGAGACCCAGTACTTC.